This T cell receptor beta chain was captured by sequencing in a study of blood T cell repertoires in COVID-19. In the study overall: Both acute and convalescent COVID-19 samples were obtained from the United States, Italy and Spain. The cDNA or gDNA used as material had been derived from T cells, B-cell-depleted T cells, or PBMCs.

This clone was counted a few times. Only in-frame clones appear in the TCRdb table, and some are missing; sequencing was by immunoSEQ multiplex PCR. The sample carries about 210,000 clones, 65% to 90% recorded once. Trimming took off 5 bases at V and 3 bases at J, with 13 bases between the two ends. The CDR3 spans 15 residues. The germline gives CDR1 SGHAT, CDR2 FQDESV (reference sequence). This sequence joins TRBV11-1 and TRBJ2-2, with a possible D match to TRBD1 (5 bases). Sample: peripheral blood. This receptor was obtained from a man aged 45-65 years with COVID-19, enrolled during active disease. CDR3 protein: CASSLRQTHTGELFF. DNA for the CDR3: TGTGCCAGCAGCCTCCGACAGACACACACCGGGGAGCTGTTTTTT.